Below, 23 T cell receptor beta chains from the same sample are listed, as sequenced in a study of PD-1 blockade in classical Hodgkin lymphoma. All patients relapsed after autologous stem cell transplantation, and brentuximab vedotin exposure varied. Libraries were prepared by immunoSEQ multiplex PCR; TCRdb keeps only in-frame clonotypes and omits some of them. Altogether 25,000 to 35,000 clones are present, over 80% being singletons, with the ten largest covering around 23%. The material sequenced was peripheral blood mononuclear cells (PBMCs), taken before the second cycle of nivolumab. The receptors originated from a human donor with classical Hodgkin lymphoma.

This chain joins TRBV4-1 and TRBJ2-5; D gene unclear. CDR1 is MGHRA, CDR2 YSYEKL, per germline. This CDR3 is 16 amino acids long. V lost 1 base to trimming and J lost 4 bases, with 16 bases between them. The CDR3 here is CASSQVNLGFRETQYF. In DNA form, the CDR3 reads TGCGCCAGCAGCCAAGTTAACCTTGGGTTCCGAGAGACCCAGTACTTC.

This chain connects TRBV4-1 to TRBJ1-5; 8 bases match TRBD1. The CDR3 is 14 amino acids. In germline, CDR1 is MGHRA, CDR2 YSYEKL. V lost 0 bases to trimming and J lost 7 bases; unmatched junction nucleotides: 2. CDR3 in DNA: TGCGCCAGCAGCCAAGACAGGGGGCCACAGCCCCAGCATTTT. Translating it yields CASSQDRGPQPQHF.

V and J are TRBV10-2 and TRBJ2-1; 9 bases match TRBD2. The CDR3 is 15 amino acids. The J segment lost 6 bases and the V segment lost 8 bases, leaving 11 bases of the junction unmatched. The germline gives CDR1 WSHSY, CDR2 SAAADI. The CDR3 DNA follows: TGCGCCAGCTTTCACAGCGGGAGGATTGGCAATGAGCAGTTCTTC. Amino acid sequence: CASFHSGRIGNEQFF.

The chain joins TRBV6-6 to TRBJ2-3, with a weak D call TRBD1 (6 bases). Per the germline V gene, CDR1 is MNHNY and CDR2 is SVGAGI (reference sequence). V was pared by 2 bases and J by 4 bases, with 13 bases between. This CDR3 spans 15 amino acids. CDR3 DNA sequence: TGTGCCAGCAGTTACCCCAAGACAGGAGCAGATACGCAGTATTTT. Its protein product is CASSYPKTGADTQYF.

The J gene is TRBJ2-2, the V gene TRBV9; D remains unclear. The CDR3 runs 16 residues. Germline assignment: CDR1 SGDLS and CDR2 YYNGEE. The ends were cut back, 4 bases at V and 4 bases at J, with 17 bases in the middle. CDR3 coding DNA: TGTGCCAGCAGCCTCGAGGCAGGCCTTGGCACCGGGGAGCTGTTTTTT. Protein product: CASSLEAGLGTGELFF.

The chain employs TRBV25-1 and TRBJ1-2; 9 bases align to TRBD1. J was trimmed by 9 bases and V by 7 bases; bases with no gene match: 9. The CDR3 is 13 amino acids. The germline CDR1 and CDR2 sequences are MGHDK and SYGVNS. Here the CDR3 reads CASTAGTGSRYTF. As DNA, the CDR3 is TGTGCCAGCACCGCCGGGACAGGGTCTCGCTACACCTTC.

This chain uses TRBV20-1 with TRBJ1-2, with unresolved D. CDR1 and CDR2 (germline): DFQATT, SNEGSKA (reference sequence). The CDR3 is 11 residues long. Trimming cost V 3 bases and J 7 bases, with 9 bases left between them. CDR3 residues: CSASGRLGYTF. In DNA form, the CDR3 reads TGCAGTGCTAGTGGGCGACTTGGCTACACCTTC.

The chain couples TRBV7-2 to TRBJ1-2; D gene ambiguous. V was clipped by 1 base and J by 5 bases, with 8 bases between them. Germline V lookup: CDR1 SGHTA, CDR2 FQGNSA. The CDR3 is 13 amino acids. CDR3 coding DNA: TGTGCCAGCAGCTTAGACGTGGTTTATGGCTACACCTTC. This encodes CASSLDVVYGYTF. The whole variable domain, remainder taken from reference TRBV7-2 and TRBJ1-2, is GAGVSQSPSNKVTEKGKDVELRCDPISGHTALYWYRQSLGQGLEFLIYFQGNSAPDKSGLPSDRFSAERTGGSVSTLTIQRTQQEDSAVYLCASSLDVVYGYTFGSGTRLTVV.

The rearrangement joins TRBV9 to TRBJ2-7; a possible D gene is TRBD1 (5 bases). V shed 0 bases and J shed 3 bases, with 13 bases lying between them. Germline V gene sequence: CDR1 SGDLS, CDR2 YYNGEE. The CDR3 is made up of 15 amino acids. The CDR3 protein is CASSVAPTVDYEQYF. The CDR3, as DNA: TGTGCCAGCAGCGTAGCCCCGACAGTCGACTACGAGCAGTACTTC.

This chain joins TRBV2 and TRBJ1-4; 7 bases map to TRBD1. Germline CDR1 is SNHLY and CDR2 is FYNNEI. V was clipped by 9 bases and J by 2 bases; unmatched bases: 6. The CDR3 has 14 amino acids. CDR3 DNA: TGTGCCAGAAGACAGGGCATGACTAATGAAAAACTGTTTTTT. Its translation is CARRQGMTNEKLFF.

V usage is TRBV19 and J usage is TRBJ1-5, with TRBD1 identical over 10 bases. The CDR3 runs 17 residues. J was trimmed by 0 bases and V by 10 bases; bases with no gene match: 12. Germline values: CDR1 LNHDA, CDR2 SQIVND (reference sequence). In DNA form, the CDR3 reads TGTGCCACAACGGCGGACAGGGGGGCCTATAGCAATCAGCCCCAGCATTTT. Its protein is CATTADRGAYSNQPQHF.

The chain employs TRBV19 and TRBJ1-2, with D uncertain. Germline CDR1 and CDR2: LNHDA and SQIVND (reference sequence). This CDR3 is built from 13 residues. With 3 bases removed from V and 2 bases from J, the gap between germline ends came to 7 bases. The CDR3 DNA reads as TGTGCCAGTAGTATTAGCAGAAACTATGGCTACACCTTC. It translates to CASSISRNYGYTF.

V gene TRBV11-2 combines with J gene TRBJ1-3; D is ambiguous. Between the trimmed V and J ends, which lost 3 bases and 4 bases, there was a span of 10 bases. Germline CDR1 reads SGHAT; CDR2 reads FQNNGV. The CDR3 is 14 amino acids. CDR3 in DNA: TGTGCCAGCAGCTTCGGTTTAGGAGGAAACACCATATATTTT. Protein sequence: CASSFGLGGNTIYF.

V and J are TRBV2 and TRBJ1-2; D is uncertain. CDR3 length: 12 amino acids. Germline V gene lookup returns CDR1 SNHLY and CDR2 FYNNEI. Deletions cut 10 bases from V and 2 bases from J, with 11 bases between. CDR3 sequence (DNA): TGTGCCACCCCCCGGGAAAACTATGGCTACACCTTC. Amino acid sequence: CATPRENYGYTF.

This chain links TRBV9 with TRBJ2-2; D possibly corresponds to TRBD1 (6 bases). The CDR3 covers 14 residues. V was pared by 2 bases and J by 6 bases, with 11 bases between. CDR1 is SGDLS and CDR2 is YYNGEE in the germline V gene. CDR3 in amino acids: CASSVTQGAGELFF. The CDR3 coding sequence is TGTGCCAGCAGCGTCACACAGGGTGCCGGGGAGCTGTTTTTT.

The rearrangement uses TRBV10-3 and TRBJ1-5; D might be TRBD1 (5 bases). The CDR3 runs to 14 residues. Trimming pared 2 bases from V and 6 bases from J, leaving 11 bases between. The germline CDR1 and CDR2 sequences are ENHRY and SYGVKD. CDR3 nucleotide sequence: TGTGCCATCAGTGAGCAGGGATCGAGTCAGCCCCAGCATTTT. Translation gives CAISEQGSSQPQHF.

The chain links TRBV7-2 to TRBJ2-7; tentatively, D is TRBD2 (6 bases). The CDR3 extends over 14 amino acids. The V and J ends lost 3 bases and 1 base respectively, with 10 bases between them. From germline, CDR1 is SGHTA and CDR2 FQGNSA. This chain's CDR3 is CASSFWGGSYEQYF. The CDR3 DNA reads as TGTGCCAGCAGCTTTTGGGGAGGATCCTACGAGCAGTACTTC.

The chain carries TRBV5-6 and TRBJ1-4; a possible D gene is TRBD1 (5 bases). Deletions cut 2 bases from V and 5 bases from J, with 10 bases between. CDR3 size: 14 residues. CDR1 is SGHDT and CDR2 is YYEEEE in the germline V gene. CDR3 coding DNA: TGTGCCAGCAGCTTCCGGGGGGTGAATGAAAAACTGTTTTTT. It codes for CASSFRGVNEKLFF.

The chain joins TRBV10-3 to TRBJ2-1; 12 positions match TRBD2. Per the germline V gene, CDR1 is ENHRY and CDR2 is SYGVKD. The CDR3 is 15 amino acids. With V trimmed by 3 bases and J by 7 bases, 4 bases remained unmatched. The chain's CDR3 is CAISDRTSGTNEQFF. The CDR3 DNA reads TGTGCCATCAGTGATCGGACTAGCGGGACAAATGAGCAGTTCTTC.

The chain has TRBV9 and TRBJ1-2; the D is unclear. From germline, CDR1 is SGDLS and CDR2 YYNGEE. V was cut by 7 bases and J by 4 bases, with 20 bases left in between. The CDR3 has 15 amino acids. The CDR3 loop is CASVMDSRKTYGYTF. The CDR3 nucleotides are TGTGCCAGCGTTATGGACTCAAGAAAGACCTATGGCTACACCTTC.

The chain uses TRBV15 and TRBJ2-3, with 7 bases lining up with TRBD1. The CDR3 contains 15 residues. Germline CDR1 reads LNHNV; CDR2 reads YYDKDF (reference sequence). Trimming took 0 bases from V and 6 from J; bases not matched to a gene: 6. CDR3 region: CATSRDPTGVDTQYF. The CDR3 DNA is TGTGCCACCAGCAGAGATCCCACAGGGGTGGATACGCAGTATTTT.

The gene calls are TRBV19 and TRBJ2-1, with D tentatively TRBD1 (6 bases). This CDR3 contains 13 residues. V dropped 4 bases and J dropped 5 bases, with 9 bases sitting between them. Germline CDR1 LNHDA, CDR2 SQIVND (reference sequence). In nucleotides, the CDR3 is TGTGCCAGTAGTACTCACAGGGACAATGAGCAGTTCTTC. It is translated as CASSTHRDNEQFF.

The V gene is TRBV4-2, the J gene TRBJ2-7; TRBD2 aligns across 8 bases. This CDR3 contains 13 residues. The junction had 1 base not matched to a gene; V was cut back by 4 bases and J by 2 bases. Germline-derived CDR1 and CDR2 are LGHNA and YNFKEQ. Here the CDR3 reads CASSPGGTYEQYF. DNA of the CDR3: TGTGCCAGCAGCCCGGGGGGGACCTACGAGCAGTACTTC.